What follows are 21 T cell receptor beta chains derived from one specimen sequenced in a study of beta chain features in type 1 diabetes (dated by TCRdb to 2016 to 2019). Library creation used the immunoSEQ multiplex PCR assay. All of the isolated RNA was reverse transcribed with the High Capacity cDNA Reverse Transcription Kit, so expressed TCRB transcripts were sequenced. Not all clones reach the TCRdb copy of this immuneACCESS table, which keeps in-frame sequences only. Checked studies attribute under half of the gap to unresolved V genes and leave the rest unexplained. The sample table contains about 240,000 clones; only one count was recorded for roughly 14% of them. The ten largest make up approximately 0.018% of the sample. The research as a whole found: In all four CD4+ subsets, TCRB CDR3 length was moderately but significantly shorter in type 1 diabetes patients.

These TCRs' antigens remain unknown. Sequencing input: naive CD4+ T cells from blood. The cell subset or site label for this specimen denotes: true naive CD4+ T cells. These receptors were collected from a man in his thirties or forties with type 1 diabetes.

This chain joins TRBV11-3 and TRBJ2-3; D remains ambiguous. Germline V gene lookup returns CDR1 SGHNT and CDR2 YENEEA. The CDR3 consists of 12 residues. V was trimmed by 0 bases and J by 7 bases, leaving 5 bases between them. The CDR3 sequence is CASSLDQYTQYF. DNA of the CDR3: TGTGCCAGCAGCTTAGATCAATATACGCAGTATTTT. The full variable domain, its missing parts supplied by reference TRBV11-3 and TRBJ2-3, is EAGVVQSPRYKIIEKKQPVAFWCNPISGHNTLYWYLQNLGQGPELLIRYENEEAVDDSQLPKDRFSAERLKGVDSTLKIQPAELGDSAVYLCASSLDQYTQYFGPGTRLTVL.

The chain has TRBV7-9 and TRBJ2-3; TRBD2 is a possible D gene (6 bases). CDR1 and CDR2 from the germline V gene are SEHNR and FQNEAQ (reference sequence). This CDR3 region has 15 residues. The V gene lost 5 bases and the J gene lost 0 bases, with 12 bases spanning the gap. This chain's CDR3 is CASSPGTPSTDTQYF. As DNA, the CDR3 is TGTGCCAGCAGCCCCGGGACTCCTAGCACAGATACGCAGTATTTT. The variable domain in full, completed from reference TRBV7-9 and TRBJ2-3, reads DTGVSQNPRHKITKRGQNVTFRCDPISEHNRLYWYRQTLGQGPEFLTYFQNEAQLEKSRLLSDRFSAERPKGSFSTLEIQRTEQGDSAMYLCASSPGTPSTDTQYFGPGTRLTVL.

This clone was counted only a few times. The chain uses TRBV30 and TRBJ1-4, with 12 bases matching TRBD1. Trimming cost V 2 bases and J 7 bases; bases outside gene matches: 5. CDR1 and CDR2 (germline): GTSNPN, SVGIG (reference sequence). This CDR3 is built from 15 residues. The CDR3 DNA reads TGTGCCTGGAGTCCCGGGACAGGGGGCGTTGAAAAACTGTTTTTT. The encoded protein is CAWSPGTGGVEKLFF. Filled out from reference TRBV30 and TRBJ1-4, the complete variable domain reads SQTIHQWPATLVQPVGSPLSLECTVEGTSNPNLYWYRQAAGRGLQLLFYSVGIGQISSEVPQNLSASRPQDRQFILSSKKLLLSDSGFYLCAWSPGTGGVEKLFFGSGTQLSVL.

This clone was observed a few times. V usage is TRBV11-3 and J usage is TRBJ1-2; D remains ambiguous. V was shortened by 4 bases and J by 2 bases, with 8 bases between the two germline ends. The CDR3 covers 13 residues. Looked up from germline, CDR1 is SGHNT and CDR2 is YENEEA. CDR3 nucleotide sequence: TGTGCCAGCAGCTCAATCATGAACTATGGCTACACCTTC. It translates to CASSSIMNYGYTF.

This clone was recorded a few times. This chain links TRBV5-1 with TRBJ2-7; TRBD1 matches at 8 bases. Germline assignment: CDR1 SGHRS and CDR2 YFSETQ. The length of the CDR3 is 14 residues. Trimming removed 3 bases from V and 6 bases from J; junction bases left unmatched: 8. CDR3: CASSSGSGGVEQYF. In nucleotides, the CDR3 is TGCGCCAGCAGCTCCGGTTCAGGGGGCGTCGAGCAGTACTTC.

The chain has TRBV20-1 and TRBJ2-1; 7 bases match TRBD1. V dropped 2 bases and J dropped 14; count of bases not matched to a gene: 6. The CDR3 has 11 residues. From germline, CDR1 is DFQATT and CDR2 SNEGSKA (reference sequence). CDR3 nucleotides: TGCAGTGCTAGACGACAGGGTTTTGAGTTCTTC. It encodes CSARRQGFEFF.

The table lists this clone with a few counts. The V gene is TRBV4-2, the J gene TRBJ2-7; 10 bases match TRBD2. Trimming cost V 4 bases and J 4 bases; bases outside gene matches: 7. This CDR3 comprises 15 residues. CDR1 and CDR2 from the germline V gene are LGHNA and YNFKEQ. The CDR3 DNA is TGTGCCAGCAGCCCGAGCGGGGGGGGACAATACGAGCAGTACTTC. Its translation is CASSPSGGGQYEQYF.

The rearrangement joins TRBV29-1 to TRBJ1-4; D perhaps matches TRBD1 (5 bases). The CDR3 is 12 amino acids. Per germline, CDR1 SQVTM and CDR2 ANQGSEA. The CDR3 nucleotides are TGCAGTGTAAGGGGTGCTAATGAAAAACTGTTTTTT. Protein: CSVRGANEKLFF.

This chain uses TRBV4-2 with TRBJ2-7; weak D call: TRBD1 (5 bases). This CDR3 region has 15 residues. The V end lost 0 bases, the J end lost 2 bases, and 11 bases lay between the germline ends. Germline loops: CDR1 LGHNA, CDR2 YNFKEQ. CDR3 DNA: TGTGCCAGCAGCCAAGATTTACAGGCCACCTACGAGCAGTACTTC. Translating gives CASSQDLQATYEQYF.

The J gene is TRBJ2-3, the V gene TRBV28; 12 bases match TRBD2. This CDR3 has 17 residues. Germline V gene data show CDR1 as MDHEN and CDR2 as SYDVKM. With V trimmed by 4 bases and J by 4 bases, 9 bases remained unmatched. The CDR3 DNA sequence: TGTGCCAGCAGTTCCCAAAGACTAGCGGGGGCTTCAGATACGCAGTATTTT. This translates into CASSSQRLAGASDTQYF.

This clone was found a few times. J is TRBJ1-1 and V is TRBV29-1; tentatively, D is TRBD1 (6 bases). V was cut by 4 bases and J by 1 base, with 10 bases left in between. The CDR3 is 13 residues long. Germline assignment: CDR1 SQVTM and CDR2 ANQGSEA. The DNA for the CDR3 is TGCAGCGTTGGGGTGACAGGGAACACTGAAGCTTTCTTT. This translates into CSVGVTGNTEAFF.

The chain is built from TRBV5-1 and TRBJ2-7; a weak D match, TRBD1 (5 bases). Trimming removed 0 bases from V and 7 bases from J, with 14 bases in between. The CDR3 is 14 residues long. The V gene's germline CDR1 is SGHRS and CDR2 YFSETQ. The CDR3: CASSLDSAGWEQYF. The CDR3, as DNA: TGCGCCAGCAGCTTGGATTCGGCAGGGTGGGAGCAGTACTTC.

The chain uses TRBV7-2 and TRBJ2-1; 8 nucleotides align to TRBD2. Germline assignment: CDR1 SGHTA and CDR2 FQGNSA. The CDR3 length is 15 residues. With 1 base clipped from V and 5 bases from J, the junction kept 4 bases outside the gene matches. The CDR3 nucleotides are TGTGCCAGCAGCTTAGTCGCGGGGGGCAACAATGAGCAGTTCTTC. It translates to CASSLVAGGNNEQFF.

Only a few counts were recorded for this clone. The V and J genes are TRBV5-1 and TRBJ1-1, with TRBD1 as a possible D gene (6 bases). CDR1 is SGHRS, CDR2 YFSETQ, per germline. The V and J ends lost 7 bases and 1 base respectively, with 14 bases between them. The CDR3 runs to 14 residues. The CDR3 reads CASSVQGSNTEAFF. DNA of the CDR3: TGCGCCAGCTCCGTGCAGGGGTCGAACACTGAAGCTTTCTTT.

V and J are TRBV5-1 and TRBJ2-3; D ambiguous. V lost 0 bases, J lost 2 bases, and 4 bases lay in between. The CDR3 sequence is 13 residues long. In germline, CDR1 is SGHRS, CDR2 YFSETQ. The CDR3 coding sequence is TGCGCCAGCAGCTTGGGGCCCACAGATACGCAGTATTTT. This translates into CASSLGPTDTQYF.

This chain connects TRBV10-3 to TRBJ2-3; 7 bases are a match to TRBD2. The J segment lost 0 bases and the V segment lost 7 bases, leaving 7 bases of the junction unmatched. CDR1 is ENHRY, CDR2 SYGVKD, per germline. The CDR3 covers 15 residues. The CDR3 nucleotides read TGTGCCATCACTAAATCGGGGGGTAGCACAGATACGCAGTATTTT. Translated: CAITKSGGSTDTQYF.

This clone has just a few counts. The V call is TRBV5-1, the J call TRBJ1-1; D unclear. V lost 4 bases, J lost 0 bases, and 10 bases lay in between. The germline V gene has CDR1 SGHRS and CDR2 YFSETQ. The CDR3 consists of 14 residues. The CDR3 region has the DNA TGCGCCAGCAGCCCGACTCCCATGAACACTGAAGCTTTCTTT. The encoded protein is CASSPTPMNTEAFF.

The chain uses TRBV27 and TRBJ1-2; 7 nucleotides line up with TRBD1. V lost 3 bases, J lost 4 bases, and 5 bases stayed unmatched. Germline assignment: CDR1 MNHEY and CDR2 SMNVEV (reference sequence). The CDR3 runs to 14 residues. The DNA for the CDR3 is TGTGCCAGCAGTTTGACAGGGCAGTTCTATGGCTACACCTTC. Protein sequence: CASSLTGQFYGYTF.

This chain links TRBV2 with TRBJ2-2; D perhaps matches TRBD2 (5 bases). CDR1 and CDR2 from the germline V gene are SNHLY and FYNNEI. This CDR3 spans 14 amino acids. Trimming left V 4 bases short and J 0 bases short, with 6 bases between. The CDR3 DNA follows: TGTGCCAGCAGTGCGGACTCGAACACCGGGGAGCTGTTTTTT. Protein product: CASSADSNTGELFF.

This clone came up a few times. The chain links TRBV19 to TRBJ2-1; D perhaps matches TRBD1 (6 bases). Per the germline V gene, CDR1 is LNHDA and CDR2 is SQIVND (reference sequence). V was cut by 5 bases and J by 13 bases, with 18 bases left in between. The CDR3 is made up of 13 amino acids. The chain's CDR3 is CASSPKQGTFQFF. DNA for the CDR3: TGTGCCAGTAGTCCGAAACAGGGAACCTTCCAGTTCTTC.

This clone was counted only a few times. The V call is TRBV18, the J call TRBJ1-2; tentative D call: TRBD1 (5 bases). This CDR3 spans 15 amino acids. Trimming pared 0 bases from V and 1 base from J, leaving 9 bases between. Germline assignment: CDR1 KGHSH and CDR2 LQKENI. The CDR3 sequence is CASSPPMTDNYGYTF. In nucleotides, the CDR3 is TGTGCCAGCTCACCACCCATGACAGATAACTATGGCTACACCTTC. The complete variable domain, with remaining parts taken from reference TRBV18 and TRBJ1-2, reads NAGVMQNPRHLVRRRGQEARLRCSPMKGHSHVYWYRQLPEEGLKFMVYLQKENIIDESGMPKERFSAEFPKEGPSILRIQQVVRGDSAAYFCASSPPMTDNYGYTFGSGTRLTVV.